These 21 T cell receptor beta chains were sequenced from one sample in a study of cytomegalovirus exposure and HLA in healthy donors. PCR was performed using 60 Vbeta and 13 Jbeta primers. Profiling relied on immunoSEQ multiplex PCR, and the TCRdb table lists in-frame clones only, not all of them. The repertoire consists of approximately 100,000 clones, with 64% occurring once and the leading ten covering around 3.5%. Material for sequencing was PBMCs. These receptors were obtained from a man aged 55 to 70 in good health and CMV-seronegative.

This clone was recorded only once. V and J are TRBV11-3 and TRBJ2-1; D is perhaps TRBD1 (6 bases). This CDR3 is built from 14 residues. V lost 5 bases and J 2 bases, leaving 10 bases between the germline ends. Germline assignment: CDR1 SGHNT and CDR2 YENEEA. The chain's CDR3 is CASSIGTPYNEQFF. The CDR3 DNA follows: TGTGCCAGCAGCATCGGGACACCCTACAATGAGCAGTTCTTC.

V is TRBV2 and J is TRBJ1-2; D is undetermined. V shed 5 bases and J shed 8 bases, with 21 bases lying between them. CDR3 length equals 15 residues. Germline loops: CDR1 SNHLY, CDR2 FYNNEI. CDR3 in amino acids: CASSRSSSLRGGYTF. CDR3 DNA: TGTGCCAGCAGTCGAAGTAGCTCGCTCCGAGGGGGCTACACCTTC.

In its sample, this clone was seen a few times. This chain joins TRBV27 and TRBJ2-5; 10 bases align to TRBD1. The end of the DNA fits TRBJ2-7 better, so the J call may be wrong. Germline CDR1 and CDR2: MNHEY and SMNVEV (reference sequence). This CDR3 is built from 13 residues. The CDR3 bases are TGTGCCAGCCAAAGGACAGGGGGCTACGAGCAGTACTTC. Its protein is CASQRTGGYEQYF.

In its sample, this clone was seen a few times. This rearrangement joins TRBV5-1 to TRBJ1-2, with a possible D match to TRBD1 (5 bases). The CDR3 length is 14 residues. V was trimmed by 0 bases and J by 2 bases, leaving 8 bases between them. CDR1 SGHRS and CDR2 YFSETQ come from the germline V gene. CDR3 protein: CASSLEAGNYGYTF. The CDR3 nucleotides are TGCGCCAGCAGCTTGGAGGCAGGGAACTATGGCTACACCTTC.

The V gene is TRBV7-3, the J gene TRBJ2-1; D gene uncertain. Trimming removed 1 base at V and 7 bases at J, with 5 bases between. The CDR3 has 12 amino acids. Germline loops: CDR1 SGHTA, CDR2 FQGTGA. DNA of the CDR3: TGTGCCAGCAGCTTAATTCCTAATGAGCAGTTCTTC. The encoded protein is CASSLIPNEQFF.

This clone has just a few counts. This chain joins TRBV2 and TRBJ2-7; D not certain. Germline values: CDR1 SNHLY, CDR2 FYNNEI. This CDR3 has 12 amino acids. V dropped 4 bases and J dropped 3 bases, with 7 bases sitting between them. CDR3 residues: CASSVHSYEQYF. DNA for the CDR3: TGTGCCAGCAGTGTCCACAGCTACGAGCAGTACTTC.

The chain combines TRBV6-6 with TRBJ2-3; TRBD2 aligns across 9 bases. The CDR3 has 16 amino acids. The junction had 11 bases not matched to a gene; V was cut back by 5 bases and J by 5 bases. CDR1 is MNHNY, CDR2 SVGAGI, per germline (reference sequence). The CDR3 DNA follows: TGTGCCAGCAGTCCCACTAGCGGGTTGTTCCGAGATACGCAGTATTTT. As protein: CASSPTSGLFRDTQYF.

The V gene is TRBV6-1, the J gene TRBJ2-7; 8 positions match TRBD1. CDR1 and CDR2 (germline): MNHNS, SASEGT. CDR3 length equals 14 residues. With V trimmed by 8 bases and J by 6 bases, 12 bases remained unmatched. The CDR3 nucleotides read TGTGCCAGCCCTGCCTCTGGACAGGGCGGCGAGCAGTACTTC. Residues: CASPASGQGGEQYF.

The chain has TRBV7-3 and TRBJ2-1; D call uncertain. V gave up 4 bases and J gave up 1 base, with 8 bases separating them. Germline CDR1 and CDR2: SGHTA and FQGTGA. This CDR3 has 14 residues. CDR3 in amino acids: CASSSRGSYNEQFF. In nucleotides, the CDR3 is TGTGCCAGCAGCTCCCGAGGTTCCTACAATGAGCAGTTCTTC.

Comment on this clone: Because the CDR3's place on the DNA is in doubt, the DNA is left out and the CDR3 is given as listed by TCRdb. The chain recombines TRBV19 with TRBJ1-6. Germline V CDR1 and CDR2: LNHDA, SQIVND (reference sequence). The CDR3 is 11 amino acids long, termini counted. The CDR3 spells CASRWGDGIYF.

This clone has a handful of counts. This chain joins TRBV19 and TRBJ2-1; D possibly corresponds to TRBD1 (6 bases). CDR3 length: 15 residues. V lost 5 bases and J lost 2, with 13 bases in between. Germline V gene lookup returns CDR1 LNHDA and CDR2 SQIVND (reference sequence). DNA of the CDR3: TGTGCCAGTAGTCCCCCGAGGGGGACCTACAATGAGCAGTTCTTC. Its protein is CASSPPRGTYNEQFF.

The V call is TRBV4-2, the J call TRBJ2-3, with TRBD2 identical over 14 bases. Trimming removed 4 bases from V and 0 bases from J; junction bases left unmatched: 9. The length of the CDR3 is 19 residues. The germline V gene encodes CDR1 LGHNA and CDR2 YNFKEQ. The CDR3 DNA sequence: TGTGCCAGCAGCCTCGGGACTAGCGGGGGCCTTGCTAGCACAGATACGCAGTATTTT. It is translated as CASSLGTSGGLASTDTQYF.

The DNA of the CDR3 is TGTGCCAGCAGTTACGGATTCAGGAGGGGGGGAAGCAATCAGCCCCAGCATTTT. Protein product: CASSYGFRRGGSNQPQHF. V is TRBV6-7 and J is TRBJ1-5, with a possible D match to TRBD1 (6 bases). TRBV6-7 is noted as an ORF with a role that remains uncertain. Trimming left V 2 bases short and J 1 base short, with 18 bases between. The CDR3 sequence is 18 residues long.

CDR3 sequence (DNA): TGTGCCAGCAGCTTAGTACTAGCGGGAGTCGGGGAGCAGTACTTC. As protein: CASSLVLAGVGEQYF. The chain combines TRBV11-2 with TRBJ2-7, with TRBD2 matching 11 bases. V dropped 1 base and J dropped 7; count of bases not matched to a gene: 6. Germline CDR1 and CDR2: SGHAT and FQNNGV. The CDR3 covers 15 residues. Combining the CDR3 with reference TRBV11-2 and TRBJ2-7 gives the whole variable domain EAGVAQSPRYKIIEKRQSVAFWCNPISGHATLYWYQQILGQGPKLLIQFQNNGVVDDSQLPKDRFSAERLKGVDSTLKIQPAKLEDSAVYLCASSLVLAGVGEQYFGPGTRLTVT.

The CDR3 sequence: CASSPSRGAPTDTQYF. In DNA form, the CDR3 reads TGTGCCAGCTCACCGTCCCGGGGGGCACCCACAGATACGCAGTATTTT. The J gene is TRBJ2-3, the V gene TRBV18, with D maybe TRBD2 (7 bases). The V gene's germline CDR1 is KGHSH and CDR2 LQKENI. The CDR3 consists of 16 residues. The V end lost 3 bases, the J end lost 2 bases, and 15 bases lay between the germline ends.

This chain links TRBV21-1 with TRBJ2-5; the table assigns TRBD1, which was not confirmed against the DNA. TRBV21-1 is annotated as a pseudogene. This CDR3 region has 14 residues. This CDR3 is CASSSQGTQETQYF. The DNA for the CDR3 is TGTGCCAGCAGCTCACAGGGTACCCAAGAGACCCAGTACTTC.

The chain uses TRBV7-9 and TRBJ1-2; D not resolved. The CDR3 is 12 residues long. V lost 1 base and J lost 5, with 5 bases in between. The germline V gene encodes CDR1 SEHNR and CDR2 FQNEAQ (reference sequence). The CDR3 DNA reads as TGTGCCAGCAGCTTAGGACAATATGGCTACACCTTC. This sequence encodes CASSLGQYGYTF.

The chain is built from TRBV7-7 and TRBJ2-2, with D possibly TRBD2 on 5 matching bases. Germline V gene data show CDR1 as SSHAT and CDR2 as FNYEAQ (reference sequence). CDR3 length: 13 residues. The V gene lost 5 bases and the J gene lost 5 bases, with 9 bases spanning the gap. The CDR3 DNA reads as TGTGCCAGCAGCAGAGGGATTACCGGGGAGCTGTTTTTT. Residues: CASSRGITGELFF.

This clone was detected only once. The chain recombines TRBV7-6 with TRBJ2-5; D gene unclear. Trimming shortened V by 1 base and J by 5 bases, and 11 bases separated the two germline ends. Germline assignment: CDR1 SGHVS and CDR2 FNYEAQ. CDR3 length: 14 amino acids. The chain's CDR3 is CASSLEVASETQYF. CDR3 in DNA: TGTGCCAGCAGCTTAGAGGTAGCTAGTGAGACCCAGTACTTC.

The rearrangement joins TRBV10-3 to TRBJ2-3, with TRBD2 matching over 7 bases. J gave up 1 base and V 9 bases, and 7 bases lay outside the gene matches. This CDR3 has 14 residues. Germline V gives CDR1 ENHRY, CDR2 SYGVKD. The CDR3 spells CAIGTNNRTDTQYF. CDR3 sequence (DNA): TGTGCCATAGGGACTAACAATCGCACAGATACGCAGTATTTT.

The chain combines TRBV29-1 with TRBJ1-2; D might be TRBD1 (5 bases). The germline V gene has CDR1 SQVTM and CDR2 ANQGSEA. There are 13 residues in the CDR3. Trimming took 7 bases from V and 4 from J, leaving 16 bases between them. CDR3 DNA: TGCAGCGGGGACTCTCTCGGGGGCTATGGCTACACCTTC. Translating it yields CSGDSLGGYGYTF.